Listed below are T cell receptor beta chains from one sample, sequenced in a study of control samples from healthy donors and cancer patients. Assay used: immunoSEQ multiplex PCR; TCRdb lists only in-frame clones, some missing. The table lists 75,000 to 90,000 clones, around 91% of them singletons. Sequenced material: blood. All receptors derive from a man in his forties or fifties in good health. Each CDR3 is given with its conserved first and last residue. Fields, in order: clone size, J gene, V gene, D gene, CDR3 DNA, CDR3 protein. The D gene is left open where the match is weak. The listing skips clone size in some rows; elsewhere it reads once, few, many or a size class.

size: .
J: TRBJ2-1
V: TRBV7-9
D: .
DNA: TGTGCCAGCAGCAATCTGGGTAGTGAGCAGTTCTTC
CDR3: CASSNLGSEQFF

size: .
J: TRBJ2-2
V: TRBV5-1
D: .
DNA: TGCGCCAGCAGCTTGTATCTGGACACCGGGGAGCTGTTTTTT
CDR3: CASSLYLDTGELFF

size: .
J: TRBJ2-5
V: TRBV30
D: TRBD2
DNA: TGTGCCTGGAGTCCGGGACTAGCACAAGAGACCCAGTACTTC
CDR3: CAWSPGLAQETQYF

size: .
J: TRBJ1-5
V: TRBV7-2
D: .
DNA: TGTGCCAGCAGCTCGGGTGCGGAGGGGATACAGCCCCAGCATTTT
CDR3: CASSSGAEGIQPQHF

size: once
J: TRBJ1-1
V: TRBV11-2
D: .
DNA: TGTGCCAGCAGGTTTAGGTACACTGAAGCTTTCTTT
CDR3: CASRFRYTEAFF

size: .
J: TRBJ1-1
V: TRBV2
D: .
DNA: TGTGCCAGCAGCTGGGCAGGGTCGAACACTGAAGCTTTCTTT
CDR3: CASSWAGSNTEAFF

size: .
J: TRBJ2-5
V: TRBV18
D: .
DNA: TGTGCCAGCTCAGGCCAAGAGACCCAGTACTTC
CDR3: CASSGQETQYF

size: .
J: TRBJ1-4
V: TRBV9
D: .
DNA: TGTGCCAGCAGCGTAGGGTCTGGGGCAACTAATGAAAAACTGTTTTTT
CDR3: CASSVGSGATNEKLFF

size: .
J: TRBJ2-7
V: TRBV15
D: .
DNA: TGTGCCACCAGCAGCCAAACCATCACTACCTACGAGCAGTACTTC
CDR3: CATSSQTITTYEQYF

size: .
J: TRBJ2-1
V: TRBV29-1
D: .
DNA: TGCAGCGTTGACAGGGGCCACAATGAGCAGTTCTTC
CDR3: CSVDRGHNEQFF

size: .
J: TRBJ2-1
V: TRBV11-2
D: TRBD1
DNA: TGTGCCAGCAGACAGGGGGCGTCCAATGAGCAGTTCTTC
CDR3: CASRQGASNEQFF

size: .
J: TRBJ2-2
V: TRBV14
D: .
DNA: TGTGCCAGCAGCCAAGTGCCGGAGCTGAACACCGGGGAGCTGTTTTTT
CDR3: CASSQVPELNTGELFF

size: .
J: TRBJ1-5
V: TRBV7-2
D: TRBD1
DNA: TGTGCCAGCAGCTTAGCGAATACAGGGGGGCAGCCCCAGCATTTT
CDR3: CASSLANTGGQPQHF

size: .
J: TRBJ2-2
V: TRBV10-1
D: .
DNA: TGCGCCAGCAGTGAACTAGGTGCCGGGGAGCTGTTTTTT
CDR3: CASSELGAGELFF

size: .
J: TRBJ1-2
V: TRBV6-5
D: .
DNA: TGTGCCGGCACCCCCCAGGGTCTCTATGGCTACACCTTC
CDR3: CAGTPQGLYGYTF

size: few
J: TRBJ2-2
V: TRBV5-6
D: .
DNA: TGTGCCAGCAGCTTTTTACGCCAAAACACCGGGGAGCTGTTTTTT
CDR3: CASSFLRQNTGELFF

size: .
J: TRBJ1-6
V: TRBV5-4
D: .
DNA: TGTGCCAGCAGGACTCTTCCCGGGCCCCGCCACCGTTCACCCCTCCACTTT
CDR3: CASRTLPGPRHRSPLHF

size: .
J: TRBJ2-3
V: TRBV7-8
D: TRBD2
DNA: TGTGCCAGCTCCCAGGGGCTAGCGGGGGTCACTAGCACAGATACGCAGTATTTT
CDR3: CASSQGLAGVTSTDTQYF

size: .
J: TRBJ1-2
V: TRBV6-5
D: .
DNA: TGTGCCAGCAGTTACTCGTCTGAGGGGACCTATGGCTACACCTTC
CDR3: CASSYSSEGTYGYTF

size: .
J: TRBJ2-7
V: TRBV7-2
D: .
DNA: TGTGCCAGCAGCCCCTCGGCGGGCCACAGCTCCTACGAGCAGTACTTC
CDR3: CASSPSAGHSSYEQYF

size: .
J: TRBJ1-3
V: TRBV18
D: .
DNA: TGTGCCAGCTCACCACCGGGTCGGCCGCCTGGAAACACCATATATTTT
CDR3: CASSPPGRPPGNTIYF

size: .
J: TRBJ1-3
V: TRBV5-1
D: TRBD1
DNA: TGCGCCAGCAGCTTGGGTCAGGGGGCAAACACCATATATTTT
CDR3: CASSLGQGANTIYF

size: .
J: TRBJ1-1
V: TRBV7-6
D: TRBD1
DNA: TGTGCCAGCAGCGCGACAGGGGTGACTGAAGCTTTCTTT
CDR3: CASSATGVTEAFF

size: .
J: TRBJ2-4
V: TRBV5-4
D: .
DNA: TGTGCCAGCAGCTTTAAGGACATTCAGTACTTC
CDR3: CASSFKDIQYF

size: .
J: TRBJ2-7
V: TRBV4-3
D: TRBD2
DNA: TGCGCCAGCAGCCAAGAATCGCGGGGGGGCTACGAGCAGTACTTC
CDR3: CASSQESRGGYEQYF

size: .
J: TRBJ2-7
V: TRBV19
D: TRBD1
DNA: TGTGCCAGTATCCCCTCCGGGACAGGGGTGGGTGAGCAGTACTTC
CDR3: CASIPSGTGVGEQYF

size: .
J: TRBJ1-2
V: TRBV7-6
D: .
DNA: TGTGCCAGCAGCCCCTTTGGGACTAACTATGGCTACACCTTC
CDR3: CASSPFGTNYGYTF

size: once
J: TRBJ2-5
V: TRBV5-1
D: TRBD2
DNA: TGCGCCAGCAGCTTGAACCCCAGCGGGGGGGTGATACAAGAGACCCAGTACTTC
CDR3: CASSLNPSGGVIQETQYF

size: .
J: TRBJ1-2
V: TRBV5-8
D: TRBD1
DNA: TGTGCCAGCAGCCTGGAACAGGGGGACTATGGCTACACCTTC
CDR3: CASSLEQGDYGYTF

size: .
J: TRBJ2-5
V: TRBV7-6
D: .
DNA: TGTGCCAGCAGCCCCGGGACCCCGGAAAGATTCGGAGAGACCCAGTACTTC
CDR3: CASSPGTPERFGETQYF

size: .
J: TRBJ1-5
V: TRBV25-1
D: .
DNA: TGTGCCAGCAGTGACGGCGCGCGGGGATATCCCCAGCATTTT
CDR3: CASSDGARGYPQHF

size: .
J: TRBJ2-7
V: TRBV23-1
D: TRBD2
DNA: TGCGCCAGCAGATTTCTAGCGGGGGGGCCCTACGAGCAGTACTTC
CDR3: CASRFLAGGPYEQYF

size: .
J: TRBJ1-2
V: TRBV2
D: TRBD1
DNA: TGTGCCAGCAGTGAATGGACAGGGGGCGATGGCTACACCTTC
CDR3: CASSEWTGGDGYTF

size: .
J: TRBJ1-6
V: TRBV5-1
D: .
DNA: TGCGCCAGCAGCTTGGTACCGAATTCACCCCTCCACTTT
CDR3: CASSLVPNSPLHF

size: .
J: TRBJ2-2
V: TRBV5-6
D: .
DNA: TGTGCCAGCAGCTTTAACGGGGAGCTGTTTTTT
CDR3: CASSFNGELFF